These 22 T cell receptor beta chains originate from one sample sequenced in a study of beta chain features in type 1 diabetes. Since all of the isolated RNA was reverse transcribed, expressed TCRB transcripts were what got sequenced. Sequencing used immunoSEQ multiplex PCR; TCRdb keeps in-frame clones, though not all of them. The sample yields approximately 250,000 clones, 9.6% seen once. The sequenced sample consisted of naive CD4+ T cells from blood. These TCRs come from a woman younger than 30 in good health.

This clone was counted between two and nine times. The chain is built from TRBV30 and TRBJ1-2; 9 bases align to TRBD1. V lost 5 bases, J lost 3 bases, and 7 bases stayed unmatched. This CDR3 comprises 14 residues. Germline lookup yields CDR1 GTSNPN and CDR2 SVGIG (reference sequence). CDR3 nucleotides: TGTGCCTGGGATTTACAGGGGGCTGACTATGGCTACACCTTC. Protein product: CAWDLQGADYGYTF.

CDR3 loop: CASSPGQGPYGYTF. The CDR3 DNA is TGCGCCAGCAGCCCGGGACAGGGGCCCTATGGCTACACCTTC. This chain uses TRBV5-1 with TRBJ1-2; the match to TRBD1 covers 10 bases. This CDR3 region has 14 residues. Unmatched junction bases numbered 4, after V lost 4 bases and J lost 4 bases. The germline V gene has CDR1 SGHRS and CDR2 YFSETQ.

This clone was seen a few times. Other DNA sequences in this sample translate to the same CDR3. The CDR3 DNA reads TGCGCCAGCAGCTTGGACAGGGGAGCTGAAGCTTTCTTT. This gives the protein CASSLDRGAEAFF. The chain has TRBV5-1 and TRBJ1-1, with 7 bases identical to TRBD1. The CDR3 spans 13 residues. Trimming took 0 bases from V and 6 from J; bases not matched to a gene: 2. Per the germline V gene, CDR1 is SGHRS and CDR2 is YFSETQ. Supplemented by reference TRBV5-1 and TRBJ1-1, the full variable domain reads KAGVTQTPRYLIKTRGQQVTLSCSPISGHRSVSWYQQTPGQGLQFLFEYFSETQRNKGNFPGRFSGRQFSNSRSEMNVSTLELGDSALYLCASSLDRGAEAFFGQGTRLTVV.

This clone was seen more than once but under ten times. The J gene is TRBJ1-4, the V gene TRBV7-7, with TRBD1 matching over 8 bases. The ends lost 5 bases at V and 4 bases at J; junction bases unmatched: 6. The CDR3 totals 15 residues. Per the germline V gene, CDR1 is SSHAT and CDR2 is FNYEAQ (reference sequence). This CDR3 reads CASSTSDRGNEKLFF. Here the CDR3 DNA reads TGTGCCAGCAGCACCAGTGACAGGGGTAATGAAAAACTGTTTTTT.

The chain has TRBV30 and TRBJ1-2, with D tentatively TRBD1 (5 bases). Germline CDR1 reads GTSNPN; CDR2 reads SVGIG (reference sequence). The CDR3 loop spans 12 amino acids. The V end lost 4 bases, the J end lost 4 bases, and 10 bases lay between the germline ends. The CDR3 protein is CAWTQGGYGYTF. Written as DNA, the CDR3 is TGTGCCTGGACCCAGGGCGGCTATGGCTACACCTTC.

In this sample, this clone turned up a few times. CDR3 loop: CASSVDPQGAMNTEAFF. In nucleotides, the CDR3 is TGTGCCAGCAGCGTAGACCCACAGGGGGCTATGAACACTGAAGCTTTCTTT. The rearrangement uses TRBV9 and TRBJ1-1; 9 bases agree with TRBD1. Unmatched junction bases numbered 6, after V lost 0 bases and J lost 0 bases. Germline loops: CDR1 SGDLS, CDR2 YYNGEE. The CDR3 spans 17 residues.

The rearrangement links TRBV4-1 to TRBJ1-2; weak D call: TRBD1 (6 bases). The V and J ends lost 6 bases and 0 bases respectively, with 17 bases between them. Germline CDR1 reads MGHRA; CDR2 reads YSYEKL. The length of the CDR3 is 16 residues. For the CDR3, the DNA is TGCGCCAGCAGGGACTTAGGGGGTCGAGCTAACTATGGCTACACCTTC. Encoded protein: CASRDLGGRANYGYTF.

As to this clone: Other DNA sequences of this sample code for an identical CDR3. The chain recombines TRBV2 with TRBJ2-7, with 7 nucleotides matching TRBD1. Germline-derived CDR1 and CDR2 are SNHLY and FYNNEI. V lost 6 bases, J lost 0 bases, and 5 bases stayed unmatched. The CDR3 contains 14 residues. The CDR3 nucleotides read TGTGCCAGCAGCGAACAGGGGAGCTCCTACGAGCAGTACTTC. As protein: CASSEQGSSYEQYF.

This clone has just a few counts. The chain links TRBV2 to TRBJ1-4, with 8 bases aligning to TRBD1. Germline V gene lookup returns CDR1 SNHLY and CDR2 FYNNEI. The ends lost 6 bases at V and 7 bases at J; junction bases unmatched: 4. The CDR3 has 13 residues. DNA for the CDR3: TGTGCCAGCAGAACAGGACAGGGTGAAAAACTGTTTTTT. Translating it yields CASRTGQGEKLFF. The full variable domain, with the rest looked up from reference TRBV2 and TRBJ1-4, is EPEVTQTPSHQVTQMGQEVILRCVPISNHLYFYWYRQILGQKVEFLVSFYNNEISEKSEIFDDQFSVERPDGSNFTLKIRSTKLEDSAMYFCASRTGQGEKLFFGSGTQLSVL.

This chain links TRBV6-5 with TRBJ2-1; possibly TRBD1 for D (5 bases). Looked up from germline, CDR1 is MNHEY and CDR2 is SVGAGI. V was pared by 5 bases and J by 8 bases, with 16 bases between. The CDR3 spans 14 residues. The CDR3 DNA follows: TGTGCCAGCAGTGAATTCAAGGGGATCGATGAGCAGTTCTTC. Its protein is CASSEFKGIDEQFF.

This clone has only a few counts. V gene TRBV12-5 combines with J gene TRBJ1-5; D unresolved. The CDR3 loop spans 13 amino acids. Trimming removed 4 bases at V and 4 bases at J, with 8 bases between. Germline assignment: CDR1 LGHNT and CDR2 FRNRAP. CDR3 in amino acids: CASGSTENQPQHF. CDR3 in DNA: TGTGCTAGTGGTTCTACAGAGAATCAGCCCCAGCATTTT.

The chain joins TRBV6-5 to TRBJ1-3; tentatively, D is TRBD1 (6 bases). V was shortened by 5 bases and J by 0 bases, with 11 bases between the two germline ends. In germline, CDR1 is MNHEY, CDR2 SVGAGI. This CDR3 has 15 amino acids. The chain's CDR3 is CASSRQESSGNTIYF. In nucleotides, the CDR3 is TGTGCCAGCAGTCGACAGGAGTCCTCTGGAAACACCATATATTTT.

This sequence joins TRBV29-1 and TRBJ2-3, with D tentatively TRBD2 (7 bases). Germline CDR1 SQVTM, CDR2 ANQGSEA. V lost 2 bases, J lost 4 bases, and 22 bases lay in between. There are 17 residues in the CDR3. CDR3: CSVERSGGGQVADTQYF. The DNA for the CDR3 is TGCAGCGTTGAACGCTCTGGGGGGGGGCAGGTGGCAGATACGCAGTATTTT.

The chain uses TRBV15 and TRBJ1-5; D unresolved. The CDR3 runs to 19 residues. Germline CDR1 is LNHNV and CDR2 is YYDKDF (reference sequence). Trimming cost V 0 bases and J 2 bases, with 20 bases left between them. The CDR3 loop reads CATSRENLSLGMGNQPQHF. CDR3 coding DNA: TGTGCCACCAGCAGAGAGAATTTGTCTCTAGGAATGGGCAATCAGCCCCAGCATTTT.

This rearrangement joins TRBV30 to TRBJ1-4; TRBD1 aligns across 8 bases. This CDR3 is 14 amino acids long. Unmatched junction bases numbered 12, after V lost 8 bases and J lost 7 bases. Germline values: CDR1 GTSNPN, CDR2 SVGIG (reference sequence). The CDR3: CARSTGGSGEKLFF. CDR3 nucleotide sequence: TGTGCCCGGTCAACAGGGGGGAGCGGTGAAAAACTGTTTTTT.

This clone has only a few counts. The rearrangement uses TRBV30 and TRBJ2-2, with D perhaps matching TRBD1 (5 bases). This CDR3 is 14 amino acids long. Germline V CDR1 and CDR2: GTSNPN, SVGIG (reference sequence). Trimming pared 3 bases from V and 1 base from J, leaving 9 bases between. CDR3 DNA: TGTGCCTGGAGGACAGAAAAGAACACCGGGGAGCTGTTTTTT. It translates to CAWRTEKNTGELFF.

This clone has just a few counts. The chain carries TRBV7-3 and TRBJ2-7; possible D gene TRBD2, 5 bases. Germline loops: CDR1 SGHTA, CDR2 FQGTGA. This CDR3 contains 14 residues. V was trimmed by 1 base and J by 7 bases, leaving 14 bases between them. CDR3 nucleotides: TGTGCCAGCAGCTTAAGTCCGGGGAACGGAGAGCAGTACTTC. This codes for CASSLSPGNGEQYF.

This rearrangement joins TRBV5-1 to TRBJ2-2; TRBD2 matches at 7 bases. The CDR3 is 15 amino acids. Losses at the gene ends were 8 bases for V and 4 bases for J; bases not matched to a gene: 11. Germline V gene sequence: CDR1 SGHRS, CDR2 YFSETQ. The CDR3, as DNA: TGCGCCAGAGTTGGGAGGGGACGACGCACCGGGGAGCTGTTTTTT. Protein sequence: CARVGRGRRTGELFF.

This clone was counted a single time. The chain couples TRBV9 to TRBJ1-6; D is possibly TRBD1 (6 bases). This CDR3 spans 17 amino acids. V lost 4 bases and J lost 6, with 20 bases in between. The V gene's germline CDR1 is SGDLS and CDR2 YYNGEE. The CDR3 DNA reads as TGTGCCAGCAGCTACGGGACACCCGACGAGGCTAATTCACCCCTCCACTTT. Encoded protein: CASSYGTPDEANSPLHF.

Note on this clone: This specimen includes other DNA sequences encoding the same CDR3. The V call is TRBV5-1, the J call TRBJ2-7; TRBD1 matches at 7 bases. The trim removed 4 bases at V and 3 bases at J, leaving 4 bases unmatched. Germline CDR1 reads SGHRS; CDR2 reads YFSETQ. The CDR3 is made up of 13 amino acids. The CDR3 nucleotides are TGCGCCAGCAGCCTGGGACAGATCTACGAGCAGTACTTC. It translates to CASSLGQIYEQYF.

This clone was seen a few times. This chain joins TRBV7-2 and TRBJ2-3; D is undetermined. CDR1 is SGHTA and CDR2 is FQGNSA in the germline V gene. CDR3 length equals 15 residues. The V and J ends lost 0 bases and 5 bases respectively, with 12 bases between them. The CDR3 coding sequence is TGTGCCAGCAGCTTAGCGCCCACTTATGGAGATACGCAGTATTTT. Its translation is CASSLAPTYGDTQYF.

V is TRBV9 and J is TRBJ2-6; D remains unclear. Looked up from germline, CDR1 is SGDLS and CDR2 is YYNGEE. Deletions cut 1 base from V and 0 bases from J, with 17 bases between. CDR3 size: 19 residues. The CDR3 sequence: CASSVSPAGTSSGANVLTF. As DNA, the CDR3 is TGTGCCAGCAGCGTATCCCCAGCAGGCACCTCCTCTGGGGCCAACGTCCTGACTTTC.